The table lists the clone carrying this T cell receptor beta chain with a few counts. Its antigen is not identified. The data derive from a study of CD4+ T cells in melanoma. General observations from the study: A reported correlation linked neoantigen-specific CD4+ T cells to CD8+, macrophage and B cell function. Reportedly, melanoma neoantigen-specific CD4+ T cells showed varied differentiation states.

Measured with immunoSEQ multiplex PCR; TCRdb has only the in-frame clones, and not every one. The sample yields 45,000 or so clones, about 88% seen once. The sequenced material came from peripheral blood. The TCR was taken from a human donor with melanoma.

The CDR3 coding sequence is TGTGCCAGCAGTCCAAGGACAGGGGCAGGCACTGAAGCTTTCTTT. Encoded protein: CASSPRTGAGTEAFF. The V gene is TRBV2, the J gene TRBJ1-1; 9 bases match TRBD1. With V trimmed by 5 bases and J by 4 bases, 8 bases remained unmatched. The CDR3 extends over 15 amino acids. Germline V CDR1 and CDR2: SNHLY, FYNNEI.